The 27 T cell receptor beta chains below were found in one sample sequenced in a study of T-cell memory formation after mild COVID-19. One entry per CDR3 protein results from TCRdb running MiXCR on the 5' RACE reads. The sample lists 300,000 to 350,000 distinct CDR3 sequences, approximately 14% occurring once. The sample comprised PBMCs or a T cell subset sorted from them (not recorded which). Every receptor here comes from a man younger than 30 who had mild COVID-19 (a few samples of this study predate the infection). Cell type and time point are not known.

The chain employs TRBV20-1 and TRBJ2-3; 8 positions agree with TRBD2. This CDR3 comprises 17 residues. Germline V CDR1 and CDR2: DFQATT, SNEGSKA (reference sequence). The V segment lost 0 bases and the J segment 2 bases; nucleotides outside the gene matches: 10. CDR3 protein: CSARDPRGGRVTDTQYF. In DNA form, the CDR3 reads TGCAGTGCTAGAGATCCACGGGGGGGCCGGGTCACAGATACGCAGTATTTT.

This clonotype was recorded many times. This chain connects TRBV12-3 or TRBV12-4 to TRBJ1-1, with D hard to call. V was cut by 6 bases and J by 3 bases, with 14 bases left in between. The CDR3 runs 14 residues. CDR3 nucleotides: TGTGCCAGCAGCCCTAGGACCGCCTACACTGAAGCTTTCTTT. The encoded protein is CASSPRTAYTEAFF.

This clonotype was observed at least ten times. One end of the junction varies from germline; a read error may be responsible. The chain recombines TRBV7-7 with TRBJ2-1; 9 bases are shared with TRBD2. The CDR3 is 16 residues long. Germline lookup yields CDR1 SSHAT and CDR2 FNYEAQ (reference sequence). DNA of the CDR3: TGTGCTAGCAGCGACCTTGCGGCGGGGGGGAGCAATGAGCAGTTCTTC. Protein sequence: CASSDLAAGGSNEQFF.

In this sample, this clonotype turned up a few times. The chain employs TRBV7-9 and TRBJ2-7; D ambiguous. The V gene lost 8 bases and the J gene lost 3 bases, with 11 bases spanning the gap. Germline lookup yields CDR1 SEHNR and CDR2 FQNEAQ (reference sequence). The CDR3 is 12 residues long. For the CDR3, the DNA is TGTGCCAGCTCGGACCTTAACTACGAGCAGTACTTC. Translated, it gives CASSDLNYEQYF.

The V gene is TRBV12-3 or TRBV12-4, the J gene TRBJ1-2; 8 nucleotides match TRBD1. The CDR3 extends over 16 amino acids. The V and J ends lost 5 bases and 4 bases, in that order; junction bases with no gene match: 12. CDR3 sequence (DNA): TGTGCCAGCAGTCCAAGCCAGGGGGCGCGCGGCTATGGCTACACCTTC. Translation gives CASSPSQGARGYGYTF.

V and J are TRBV9 and TRBJ2-5; TRBD2 matches at 8 bases. The J segment lost 3 bases and the V segment lost 1 base, leaving 5 bases of the junction unmatched. Germline CDR1 reads SGDLS; CDR2 reads YYNGEE. This CDR3 comprises 15 residues. The CDR3 spells CASSVIAGPKETQYF. In DNA, the CDR3 is TGTGCCAGCAGCGTAATAGCGGGGCCGAAAGAGACCCAGTACTTC. Drawing the rest from reference TRBV9 and TRBJ2-5, the complete variable domain is DSGVTQTPKHLITATGQRVTLRCSPRSGDLSVYWYQQSLDQGLQFLIQYYNGEERAKGNILERFSAQQFPDLHSELNLSSLELGDSALYFCASSVIAGPKETQYFGPGTRLLVL.

The genes are TRBV18 and TRBJ2-5, with 13 bases fitting TRBD2. The J segment lost 2 bases and the V segment lost 5 bases, leaving 8 bases of the junction unmatched. Germline values: CDR1 KGHSH, CDR2 LQKENI. The CDR3 sequence is 17 residues long. CDR3 loop: CASSSSGLAGAQETQYF. The CDR3 bases are TGTGCCAGCTCATCATCAGGACTAGCGGGGGCGCAAGAGACCCAGTACTTC.

The gene calls are TRBV12-3 or TRBV12-4 and TRBJ2-3; tentative D call: TRBD2 (5 bases). The CDR3 consists of 14 residues. The germline V and J ends were trimmed by 2 bases and 5 bases, with 11 bases remaining between them. The CDR3 loop is CASSLRRRIDTQYF. The CDR3 DNA reads as TGTGCCAGCAGTTTACGGCGGAGGATAGATACGCAGTATTTT.

This clonotype was counted between two and nine times. This rearrangement joins TRBV25-1 to TRBJ1-1, with D perhaps TRBD1 (6 bases). The CDR3 loop spans 12 amino acids. Germline V CDR1 and CDR2: MGHDK, SYGVNS. The V and J ends lost 5 bases and 10 bases respectively, with 14 bases between them. The CDR3 protein is CASSSQGNTAFF. CDR3 in DNA: TGTGCCAGCAGTTCACAGGGAAACACAGCTTTCTTT.

This clonotype occurred many times. This chain links TRBV3-1 with TRBJ2-7; 8 bases match TRBD1. The germline V gene encodes CDR1 LGHDT and CDR2 YNNKEL (reference sequence). V lost 4 bases to trimming and J lost 11 bases; unmatched junction nucleotides: 7. This CDR3 contains 12 residues. CDR3 residues: CASSRTGTVEYF. The CDR3 coding sequence is TGTGCCAGCAGCCGGACAGGGACAGTGGAGTACTTC.

J is TRBJ1-2 and V is TRBV6-5, with TRBD1 as a possible D gene (5 bases). Germline V CDR1 and CDR2: MNHEY, SVGAGI. The CDR3 covers 13 residues. Trimming shortened V by 7 bases and J by 0 bases, and 9 bases separated the two germline ends. The CDR3 DNA reads as TGTGCCAGCATGCAGGGCCCTAACTATGGCTACACCTTC. Its protein is CASMQGPNYGYTF.

This clonotype was detected ten times or more. This rearrangement joins TRBV24-1 to TRBJ2-1; 7 bases align to TRBD1. The trim removed 2 bases at V and 10 bases at J, leaving 4 bases unmatched. The CDR3 is 13 residues long. Germline lookup yields CDR1 KGHDR and CDR2 SFDVKD. The chain's CDR3 is CATSDSDRWEQFF. CDR3 DNA sequence: TGTGCCACCAGTGATTCGGACAGGTGGGAGCAGTTCTTC.

The sample holds a few counts of this clonotype. This chain uses TRBV7-2 with TRBJ2-5; tentatively, D is TRBD1 or TRBD2 (6 bases each). Germline-derived CDR1 and CDR2 are SGHTA and FQGNSA. V shed 3 bases and J shed 1 base, with 18 bases lying between them. The CDR3 is 17 residues long. The CDR3 nucleotides read TGTGCCAGCAGCTTCGCAAGGGGGACTTCCCTCCAAGAGACCCAGTACTTC. Amino acids: CASSFARGTSLQETQYF.

This clonotype was recorded at least ten times. The chain carries TRBV7-3 and TRBJ1-1; a possible D gene is TRBD1 (5 bases). CDR3 length: 13 residues. CDR1 SGHTA and CDR2 FQGTGA come from the germline V gene. Deletions cut 3 bases from V and 5 bases from J, with 10 bases between. The DNA for the CDR3 is TGTGCCAGCAGCTTCGGGGGAGGGACTGAAGCTTTCTTT. It specifies CASSFGGGTEAFF.

In this sample, this clonotype turned up a few times. This chain joins TRBV4-3 and TRBJ2-3; no reliable D call. The ends were cut back, 0 bases at V and 0 bases at J, with 4 bases in the middle. CDR3 length: 14 amino acids. Looked up from germline, CDR1 is LGHNA and CDR2 is YSLEER. CDR3 DNA sequence: TGCGCCAGCAGCCAAGATTTTAGCACAGATACGCAGTATTTT. This codes for CASSQDFSTDTQYF.

This chain uses TRBV6-6 with TRBJ1-4, with D possibly TRBD1 on 5 matching bases. The V gene lost 7 bases and the J gene lost 5 bases, with 14 bases spanning the gap. Germline assignment: CDR1 MNHNY and CDR2 SVGAGI (reference sequence). The CDR3 covers 14 residues. CDR3 sequence reads: CASTYGAVNEKLFF. The CDR3 region has the DNA TGTGCCAGCACCTACGGGGCTGTGAATGAAAAACTGTTTTTT.

This clonotype was observed many times. This sequence joins TRBV7-3 and TRBJ2-1, with 8 bases lining up with TRBD2. V shed 5 bases and J 4 bases; nucleotides not matched to a gene: 4. CDR3 length: 14 amino acids. Germline V gene lookup returns CDR1 SGHTA and CDR2 FQGTGA. CDR3 coding DNA: TGTGCCAGCAGCCCCGGGGGGGGTTACAATGAGCAGTTCTTC. This translates into CASSPGGGYNEQFF.

The chain has TRBV10-3 and TRBJ2-2; D may be TRBD1 (6 bases). Germline CDR1 is ENHRY and CDR2 is SYGVKD. V dropped 4 bases and J dropped 4 bases, with 13 bases sitting between them. The CDR3 totals 15 residues. This CDR3 reads CAISAGTYPTGELFF. Here the CDR3 DNA reads TGTGCCATCAGTGCGGGGACATACCCCACCGGGGAGCTGTTTTTT.

The chain combines TRBV19 with TRBJ2-4; D is undetermined. This CDR3 comprises 16 residues. Per the germline V gene, CDR1 is LNHDA and CDR2 is SQIVND (reference sequence). The V end was cut by 7 bases, the J end by 0 bases, with 16 bases between. CDR3 in amino acids: CASTDPTALAKNIQYF. The CDR3 DNA sequence: TGTGCCAGTACCGACCCGACGGCCTTAGCCAAAAACATTCAGTACTTC.

This clonotype was detected a few times. The V and J genes are TRBV7-9 and TRBJ1-4, with D tentatively TRBD1 (6 bases). This CDR3 comprises 15 residues. Germline-derived CDR1 and CDR2 are SEHNR and FQNEAQ (reference sequence). Trimming left V 5 bases short and J 5 bases short, with 15 bases between. CDR3: CASSLQGSYNEKLFF. The CDR3 DNA sequence: TGTGCCAGCAGCCTACAGGGAAGCTACAATGAAAAACTGTTTTTT. Combining the CDR3 with reference TRBV7-9 and TRBJ1-4 gives the whole variable domain DTGVSQNPRHKITKRGQNVTFRCDPISEHNRLYWYRQTLGQGPEFLTYFQNEAQLEKSRLLSDRFSAERPKGSFSTLEIQRTEQGDSAMYLCASSLQGSYNEKLFFGSGTQLSVL.

This chain uses TRBV12-3 or TRBV12-4 with TRBJ2-2; 9 bases align to TRBD2. The CDR3 runs 16 residues. V was pared by 6 bases and J by 7 bases, with 12 bases of the junction left unmatched. The CDR3 nucleotides are TGTGCCAGCAGCCCGGGACTAGCAGTTCAGGTCGGGGAGCTGTTTTTT. This codes for CASSPGLAVQVGELFF.

A few counts support this clonotype. The CDR3 here is CASGRDVSYEQYF. Written as DNA, the CDR3 is TGTGCTAGTGGGAGAGACGTCTCCTACGAGCAGTACTTC. The chain employs TRBV12-5 and TRBJ2-7; D not resolved. This CDR3 has 13 residues. Trimming cost V 6 bases and J 0 bases, with 9 bases left between them. The germline CDR1 and CDR2 sequences are LGHNT and FRNRAP.

This sequence joins TRBV13 and TRBJ2-5, with unresolved D. Looked up from germline, CDR1 is PRHDT and CDR2 is FYEKMQ (reference sequence). V was pared by 4 bases and J by 0 bases, with 6 bases between. There are 13 residues in the CDR3. CDR3 amino acids: CASSWTHQETQYF. The CDR3 DNA is TGTGCCAGCAGCTGGACGCACCAAGAGACCCAGTACTTC.

The rearrangement uses TRBV4-1 and TRBJ1-5, with D unresolved. CDR1 and CDR2 from the germline V gene are MGHRA and YSYEKL. The CDR3 has 13 residues. Trimming pared 1 base from V and 6 bases from J, leaving 7 bases between. The CDR3: CASSQVRAQPQHF. CDR3 DNA: TGCGCCAGCAGCCAAGTAAGGGCTCAGCCCCAGCATTTT.

This clonotype came up a few times. This sequence joins TRBV6-1 and TRBJ2-2; a possible D gene is TRBD2 (5 bases). The germline V gene encodes CDR1 MNHNS and CDR2 SASEGT. The CDR3 loop spans 14 amino acids. The V gene lost 8 bases and the J gene lost 7 bases, with 17 bases spanning the gap. The CDR3 nucleotides read TGTGCCAGCCAGCCGTACGGGGAAGTCGGGGAGCTGTTTTTT. It codes for CASQPYGEVGELFF.

This clonotype has a count of ten or more. The CDR3, as DNA: TGTGCCAGCGGGAGCGGGCAGCCCCAGCATTTT. It translates to CASGSGQPQHF. The rearrangement joins TRBV12-3 or TRBV12-4 to TRBJ1-5; D is unresolved. The CDR3 contains 11 residues. V gave up 8 bases and J gave up 7 bases, with 9 bases separating them.

There are a few counts of this clonotype. This sequence joins TRBV29-1 and TRBJ1-1; D possibly corresponds to TRBD1 (5 bases). CDR3 length: 14 amino acids. V lost 2 bases and J lost 1, with 11 bases in between. The germline gives CDR1 SQVTM, CDR2 ANQGSEA. The chain's CDR3 is CSVEWDPGNTEAFF. CDR3 in DNA: TGCAGCGTTGAATGGGACCCAGGGAACACTGAAGCTTTCTTT.